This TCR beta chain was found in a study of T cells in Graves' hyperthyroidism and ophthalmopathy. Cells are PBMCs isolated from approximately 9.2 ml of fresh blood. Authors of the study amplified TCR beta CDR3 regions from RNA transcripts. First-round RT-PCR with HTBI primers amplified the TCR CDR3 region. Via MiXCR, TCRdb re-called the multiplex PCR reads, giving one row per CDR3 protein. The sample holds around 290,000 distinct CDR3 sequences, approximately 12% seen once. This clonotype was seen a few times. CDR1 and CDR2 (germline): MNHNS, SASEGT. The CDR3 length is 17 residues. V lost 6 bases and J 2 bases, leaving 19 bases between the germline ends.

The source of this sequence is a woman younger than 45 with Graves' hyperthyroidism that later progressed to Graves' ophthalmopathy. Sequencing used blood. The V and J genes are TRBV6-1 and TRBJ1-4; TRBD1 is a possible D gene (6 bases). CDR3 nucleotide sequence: TGTGCCAGCAGGACATTAGGACGGGGGCCGACTAATGAAAAACTGTTTTTT. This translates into CASRTLGRGPTNEKLFF.